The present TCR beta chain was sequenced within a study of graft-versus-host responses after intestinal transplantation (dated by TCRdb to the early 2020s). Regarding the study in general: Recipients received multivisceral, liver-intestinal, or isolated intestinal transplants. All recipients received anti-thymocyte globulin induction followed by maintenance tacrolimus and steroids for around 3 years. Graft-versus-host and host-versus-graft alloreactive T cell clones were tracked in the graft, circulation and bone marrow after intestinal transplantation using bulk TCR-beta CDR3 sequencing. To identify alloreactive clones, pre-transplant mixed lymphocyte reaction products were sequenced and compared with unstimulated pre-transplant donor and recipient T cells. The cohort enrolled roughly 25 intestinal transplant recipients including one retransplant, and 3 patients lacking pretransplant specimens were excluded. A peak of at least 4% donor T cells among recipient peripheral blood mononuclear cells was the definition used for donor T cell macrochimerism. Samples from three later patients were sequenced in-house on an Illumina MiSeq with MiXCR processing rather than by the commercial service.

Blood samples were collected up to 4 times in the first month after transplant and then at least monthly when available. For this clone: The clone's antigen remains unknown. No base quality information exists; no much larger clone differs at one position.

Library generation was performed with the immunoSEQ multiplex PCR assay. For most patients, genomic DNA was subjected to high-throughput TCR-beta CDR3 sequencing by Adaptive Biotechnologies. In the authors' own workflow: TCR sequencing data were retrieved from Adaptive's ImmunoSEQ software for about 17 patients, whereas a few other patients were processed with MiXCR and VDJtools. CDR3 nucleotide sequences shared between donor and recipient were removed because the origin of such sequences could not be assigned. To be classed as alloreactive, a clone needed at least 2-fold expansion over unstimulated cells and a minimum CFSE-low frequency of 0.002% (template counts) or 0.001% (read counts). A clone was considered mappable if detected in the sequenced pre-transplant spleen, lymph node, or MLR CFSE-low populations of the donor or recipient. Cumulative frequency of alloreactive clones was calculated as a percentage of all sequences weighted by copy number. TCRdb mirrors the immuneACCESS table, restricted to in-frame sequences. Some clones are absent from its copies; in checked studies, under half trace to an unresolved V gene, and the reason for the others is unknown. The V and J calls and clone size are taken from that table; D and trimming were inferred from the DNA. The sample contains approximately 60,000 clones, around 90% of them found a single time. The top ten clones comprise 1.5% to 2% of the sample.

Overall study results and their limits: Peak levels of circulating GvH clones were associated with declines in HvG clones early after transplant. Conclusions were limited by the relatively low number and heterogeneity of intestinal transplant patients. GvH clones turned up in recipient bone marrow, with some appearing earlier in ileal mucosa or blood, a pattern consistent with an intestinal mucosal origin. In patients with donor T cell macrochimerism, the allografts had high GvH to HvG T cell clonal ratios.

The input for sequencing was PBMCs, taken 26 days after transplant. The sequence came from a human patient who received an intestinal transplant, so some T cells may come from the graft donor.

DNA sequence: TGTGCCAGCAGCCAAGATCATAACCAACTCACCGGGGAGCTGTTTTTT. Protein translation: CASSQDHNQLTGELFF. The chain is made from TRBV14 and TRBJ2-2, with the D segment identity uncertain. The germline V gene yields SGHDN for CDR1 and FVKESK for CDR2. From cysteine to phenylalanine, the CDR3 is 16 amino acids long. Only the CDR3 region is kept as DNA, spanning 48 bases read in frame from base 1. V loses 0 bases, J loses 4 bases, and the germline ends lie 12 bases apart.